This record concerns one T cell receptor (beta chain) sequence. These data are taken from a study of blood T cell repertoires in COVID-19. Study details: PBMCs, B-cell-depleted T cells, or T cells provided the cDNA or gDNA that made up the material.

Original analysis: Nucleated cell counts were estimated from reference gene primer amplification. Profiling relied on immunoSEQ multiplex PCR, and the TCRdb table lists in-frame clones only, not all of them. V and J calls and clone size are copied from that table; D and trimming were computed from the DNA. Among around 180,000 clones, 80% to 90% were seen once, and the ten largest hold 11%. This CDR3 contains 13 residues. Germline values: CDR1 MNHEY, CDR2 SVGAGI. With 7 bases clipped from V and 5 bases from J, the junction kept 7 bases outside the gene matches. The V gene is TRBV6-5, the J gene TRBJ2-5, with 7 bases identical to TRBD1. The TCR originated in a human donor with active or convalescent COVID-19. The donor label of this sample is uncertain. Sequenced input: peripheral blood. For the CDR3, the DNA is TGTGCCAGCACCAAGACAGGGATGGAGACCCAGTACTTC. This gives the protein CASTKTGMETQYF.